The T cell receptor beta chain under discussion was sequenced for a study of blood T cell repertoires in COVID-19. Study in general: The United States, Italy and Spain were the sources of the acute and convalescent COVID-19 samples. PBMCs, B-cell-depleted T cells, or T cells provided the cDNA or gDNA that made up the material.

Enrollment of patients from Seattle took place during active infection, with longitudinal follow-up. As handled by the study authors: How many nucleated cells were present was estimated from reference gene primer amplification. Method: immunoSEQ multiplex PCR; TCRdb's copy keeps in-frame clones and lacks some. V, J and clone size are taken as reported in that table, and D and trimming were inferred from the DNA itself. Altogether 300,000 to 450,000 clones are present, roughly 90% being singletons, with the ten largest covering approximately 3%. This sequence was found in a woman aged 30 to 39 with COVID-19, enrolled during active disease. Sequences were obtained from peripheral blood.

The CDR3 loop is CASSSLPVGELFF. The CDR3 DNA sequence: TGTGCCAGCAGCTCCCTCCCGGTCGGGGAGCTGTTTTTT. The chain is built from TRBV7-8 and TRBJ2-2; no reliable D call. Germline V gene sequence: CDR1 SGHVS, CDR2 FQNEAQ. This CDR3 contains 13 residues. V gave up 4 bases and J gave up 7 bases, with 10 bases separating them.